This TCR beta chain was documented in a study of shared clonotypes between healthy human individuals. The study's findings and limits: Across a handful of donors, naive CD4 shared 5% to 6%, naive CD8 more than 3%, memory CD4 more than 2%, memory CD8 about 0.4%.

As for this clone: Its antigen is undetermined.

V trimming: 1 base; J trimming: 1 base; junction bases outside the gene matches: 6. The CDR3 is made up of 16 amino acids. Germline CDR1 is SEHNR and CDR2 is FQNEAQ (reference sequence). Every subset had its genomic DNA shared out evenly among several immunoSEQ plates. Generated by immunoSEQ multiplex PCR, the TCRdb table keeps only in-frame clones and is missing some. The sample has some 2,500,000 clones; under 95% are singletons. The receptor was isolated from a man aged 18 to 29 in good health. Some clones in this sample may be carry-over from other donors' samples. The sequenced material came from naive CD4+ T cells from PBMCs. Subset reported: CD45RA+ positively selected. The gene calls are TRBV7-9 and TRBJ2-7; TRBD1 matches at 8 bases. CDR3 loop: CASSLGGQGFSYEQYF. CDR3 DNA sequence: TGTGCCAGCAGCTTAGGAGGACAGGGCTTTTCCTACGAGCAGTACTTC.